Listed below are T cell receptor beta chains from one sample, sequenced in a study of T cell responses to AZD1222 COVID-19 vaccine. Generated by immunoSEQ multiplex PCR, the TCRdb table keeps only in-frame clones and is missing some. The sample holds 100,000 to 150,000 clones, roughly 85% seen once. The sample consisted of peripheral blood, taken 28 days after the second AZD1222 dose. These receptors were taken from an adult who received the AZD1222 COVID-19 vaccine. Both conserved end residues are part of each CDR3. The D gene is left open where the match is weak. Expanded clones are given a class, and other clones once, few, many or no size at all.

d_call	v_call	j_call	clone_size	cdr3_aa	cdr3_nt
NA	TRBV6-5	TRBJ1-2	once	CASSYIGGKGYTF	TGTGCCAGCAGTTACATAGGGGGGAAAGGCTACACCTTC
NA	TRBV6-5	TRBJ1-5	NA	CASSAPSDSNQPQHF	TGTGCCAGCAGCGCGCCATCAGATAGCAATCAGCCCCAGCATTTT
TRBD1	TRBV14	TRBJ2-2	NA	CASSQGSGQRSTGELFF	TGTGCCAGCAGCCAAGGGTCGGGACAGAGGTCCACCGGGGAGCTGTTTTTT
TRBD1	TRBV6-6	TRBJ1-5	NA	CASTQGVGNQPQHF	TGTGCCAGCACCCAGGGGGTTGGCAATCAGCCCCAGCATTTT
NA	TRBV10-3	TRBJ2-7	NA	CAISGATTYEQYF	TGTGCCATCAGTGGGGCTACTACCTACGAGCAGTACTTC
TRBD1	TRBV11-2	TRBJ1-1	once	CASSSRQGATEAFF	TGTGCCAGCAGCTCACGACAGGGGGCCACTGAAGCTTTCTTT
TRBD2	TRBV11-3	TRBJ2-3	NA	CASSPQPGLDPPYF	TGTGCCAGCAGCCCGCAACCGGGACTAGATCCTCCGTATTTT
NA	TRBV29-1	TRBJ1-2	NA	CSVAGGAGYTF	TGCAGCGTTGCGGGAGGGGCCGGCTACACCTTC
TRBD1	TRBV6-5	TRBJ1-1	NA	CASSFDRGRQTEAFF	TGTGCCAGCAGTTTCGACAGGGGGCGCCAGACTGAAGCTTTCTTT
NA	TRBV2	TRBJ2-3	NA	CASTGRTGGTDTQYF	TGTGCCAGCACAGGTCGAACGGGGGGCACAGATACGCAGTATTTT
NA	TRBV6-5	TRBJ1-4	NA	CASRPPATEKLFF	TGTGCCAGCAGGCCCCCAGCAACTGAAAAACTGTTTTTT
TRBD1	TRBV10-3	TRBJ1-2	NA	CATRDRGQGGYTF	TGTGCCACCCGGGACAGGGGGCAAGGTGGCTACACCTTC
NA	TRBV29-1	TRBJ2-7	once	CSVEGGDSWPFYEQYF	TGCAGCGTTGAAGGGGGGGACAGTTGGCCCTTCTACGAGCAGTACTTC
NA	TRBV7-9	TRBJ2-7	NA	CASSTSAGSYEQYF	TGTGCCAGCAGCACGTCGGCGGGGTCCTACGAGCAGTACTTC
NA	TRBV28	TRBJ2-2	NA	CASRTLGVSSTGELFF	TGTGCCAGCAGAACTCTGGGTGTTTCTTCCACCGGGGAGCTGTTTTTT
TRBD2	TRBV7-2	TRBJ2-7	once	CASSLEAGGAREQYF	TGTGCCAGCAGCTTAGAGGCGGGGGGGGCTCGGGAGCAGTACTTC
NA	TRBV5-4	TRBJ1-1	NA	CASSLARLTDMNTEAFF	TGTGCCAGCAGCTTGGCCCGACTAACAGATATGAACACTGAAGCTTTCTTT
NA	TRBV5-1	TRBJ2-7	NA	CASSPGEYYEQYF	TGCGCCAGCAGCCCGGGAGAATACTACGAGCAGTACTTC
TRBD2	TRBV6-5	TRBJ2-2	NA	CASSLAGGRAGELFF	TGTGCCAGCAGTTTGGCGGGGGGTAGGGCCGGGGAGCTGTTTTTT
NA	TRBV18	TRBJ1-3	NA	CASSKQGTTTGNTIYF	TGTGCCAGCTCAAAACAGGGCACAACTACCGGAAACACCATATATTTT
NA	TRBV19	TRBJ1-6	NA	CASSPKSGSPLHF	TGTGCCAGTAGCCCGAAGAGCGGGTCACCCCTCCACTTT
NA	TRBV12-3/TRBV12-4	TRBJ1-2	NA	CASRLSNYGYTF	TGTGCCAGCAGGTTAAGTAACTATGGCTACACCTTC
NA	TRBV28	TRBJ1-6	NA	CASSSIHLTDRFSSPLHF	TGTGCCAGCAGTTCGATCCACCTAACAGACAGGTTCAGTTCACCCCTCCACTTT
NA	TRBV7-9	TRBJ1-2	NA	CASSSQTSGYTF	TGTGCCAGCAGCTCCCAGACTTCGGGCTACACCTTC
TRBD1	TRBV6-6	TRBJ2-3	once	CASSYEGATDTQYF	TGTGCCAGCAGTTACGAGGGGGCCACAGATACGCAGTATTTT
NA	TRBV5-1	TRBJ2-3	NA	CASTAGAGAADTQYF	TGCGCCAGCACAGCCGGTGCAGGGGCCGCAGATACGCAGTATTTT
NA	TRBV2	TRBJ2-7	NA	CASSLGTYEQYF	TGTGCCAGCAGCCTTGGAACCTACGAGCAGTACTTC
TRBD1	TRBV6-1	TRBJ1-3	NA	CASSEQGASGNTIYF	TGTGCCAGCAGTGAACAGGGGGCGTCTGGAAACACCATATATTTT
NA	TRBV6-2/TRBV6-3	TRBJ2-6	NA	CASSYSASGANVLTF	TGTGCCAGCAGTTACTCGGCCTCTGGGGCCAACGTCCTGACTTTC